These 26 T cell receptor beta chains originate from one sample sequenced in a study of T-cell reconstitution after alpha-beta-depleted transplantation in children. Unique molecular identifiers tagged the TCRbeta library. TCRdb processed the PCR reads anew with MiXCR; each CDR3 protein has one entry. The sample has around 200,000 distinct CDR3 sequences; about 6.4% are singletons. The sequencing here drew on PBMCs from the stem cell graft donor, taken from the stem cell graft. The receptor source for this set is a human donor who donated a stem cell graft to a child with Wiskott-Aldrich syndrome.

The sample holds many counts of this clonotype. This CDR3 is CSATGATGNTIYF. Here the CDR3 DNA reads TGCAGTGCTACAGGGGCCACTGGAAACACCATATATTTT. V usage is TRBV20-1 and J usage is TRBJ1-3, with D maybe TRBD1 (6 bases). The CDR3 runs to 13 residues. Looked up from germline, CDR1 is DFQATT and CDR2 is SNEGSKA (reference sequence). Trimming pared 4 bases from V and 2 bases from J, leaving 9 bases between.

This clonotype was counted at least ten times. The chain carries TRBV5-1 and TRBJ1-1; no clear D. The length of the CDR3 is 15 residues. V was clipped by 2 bases and J by 1 base, with 12 bases between them. Germline values: CDR1 SGHRS, CDR2 YFSETQ. CDR3 sequence reads: CASSLIPKENTEAFF. The CDR3, as DNA: TGCGCCAGCAGCTTAATACCCAAAGAGAACACTGAAGCTTTCTTT.

The chain couples TRBV7-9 to TRBJ1-1; D is undetermined. The germline V and J ends were trimmed by 3 bases and 7 bases, with 9 bases remaining between them. This CDR3 comprises 12 residues. CDR1 and CDR2 (germline): SEHNR, FQNEAQ (reference sequence). The CDR3 DNA sequence: TGTGCCAGCAGCTTTGCTCCGGGTGAAGCTTTCTTT. Translated, it gives CASSFAPGEAFF.

This clonotype was seen repeatedly, ten times or more. The chain recombines TRBV10-3 with TRBJ2-7; 8 positions match TRBD1. The CDR3 loop spans 14 amino acids. With V trimmed by 9 bases and J by 3 bases, 10 bases remained unmatched. The germline gives CDR1 ENHRY, CDR2 SYGVKD. CDR3 in amino acids: CAMWAGGLDYEQYF. CDR3 bases: TGTGCCATGTGGGCAGGGGGCCTTGACTACGAGCAGTACTTC.

This clonotype showed up many times. This chain uses TRBV24-1 with TRBJ2-3; 8 nucleotides agree with TRBD2. J lost 4 bases, V lost 1 base, and 3 bases had no gene match. The germline V gene has CDR1 KGHDR and CDR2 SFDVKD. This CDR3 region has 15 residues. CDR3 in DNA: TGTGCCACCAGTGATTTTAGCGGGAAATCAGATACGCAGTATTTT. It yields the protein CATSDFSGKSDTQYF.

The V and J genes are TRBV6-5 and TRBJ1-1; D is ambiguous. The V end lost 2 bases, the J end lost 11 bases, and 21 bases lay between the germline ends. The length of the CDR3 is 15 residues. Looked up from germline, CDR1 is MNHEY and CDR2 is SVGAGI. DNA for the CDR3: TGTGCCAGCAGTTACCGGGCACCCCCCCAGGTAATTGCTTTCTTT. Its protein product is CASSYRAPPQVIAFF.

This clonotype was detected ten times or more. The chain carries TRBV5-1 and TRBJ1-4, with a possible D match to TRBD1 (5 bases). The CDR3 length is 14 residues. V was shortened by 3 bases and J by 12 bases, with 18 bases between the two germline ends. The germline V gene encodes CDR1 SGHRS and CDR2 YFSETQ. The CDR3 region is CASSSTDARAELFF. CDR3 nucleotide sequence: TGCGCCAGCAGCTCGACCGACGCCAGGGCGGAACTGTTTTTT.

Concerning this clonotype: This may come from a read error, since a much larger clone is one base off. The V call is TRBV5-1, the J call TRBJ2-7, with 7 bases matching TRBD2. CDR1 is SGHRS, CDR2 YFSETQ, per germline. This CDR3 is 15 amino acids long. V shed 4 bases and J 6 bases; nucleotides not matched to a gene: 13. The CDR3 spells CASSISPGGTCEQYF. The CDR3 region has the DNA TGCGCCAGCAGCATTAGCCCGGGGGGAACCTGCGAGCAGTACTTC.

The V and J genes are TRBV5-1 and TRBJ2-5, with D tentatively TRBD1 (6 bases). V shed 4 bases and J shed 0 bases, with 13 bases lying between them. The CDR3 runs 15 residues. CDR1 is SGHRS and CDR2 is YFSETQ in the germline V gene. The DNA of the CDR3 is TGCGCCAGCAGCACTACAGGGAATTACCAAGAGACCCAGTACTTC. It specifies CASSTTGNYQETQYF.

This clonotype appeared many times. The chain employs TRBV20-1 and TRBJ2-7, with TRBD1 identical over 8 bases. This CDR3 has 16 residues. Germline V gene sequence: CDR1 DFQATT, CDR2 SNEGSKA (reference sequence). With 4 bases clipped from V and 4 bases from J, the junction kept 15 bases outside the gene matches. The CDR3 nucleotides read TGCAGTGCTATTGCCTCGGGACAGGTCGGTAGGTACGAGCAGTACTTC. Translation: CSAIASGQVGRYEQYF.

This chain connects TRBV7-2 to TRBJ2-3; D is perhaps TRBD2 (6 bases). CDR3 length: 16 residues. V dropped 1 base and J dropped 1 base, with 12 bases sitting between them. The germline V gene has CDR1 SGHTA and CDR2 FQGNSA. The CDR3 DNA is TGTGCCAGCAGCTTAGACTCCTCGGGGGGCACAGATACGCAGTATTTT. Translation gives CASSLDSSGGTDTQYF.

This clonotype has a handful of counts. The chain recombines TRBV30 with TRBJ2-1; D is unclear. The V gene's germline CDR1 is GTSNPN and CDR2 SVGIG (reference sequence). CDR3 length equals 13 residues. The V end lost 4 bases, the J end lost 9 bases, and 16 bases lay between the germline ends. CDR3 in DNA: TGTGCCTGGAACAAGGTTAGATCGCGTGAGCAGTTCTTC. Amino acids: CAWNKVRSREQFF.

This clonotype was picked up many times. This chain uses TRBV18 with TRBJ1-1; D is unclear. The germline V and J ends were trimmed by 3 bases and 6 bases, with 8 bases remaining between them. This CDR3 contains 12 residues. Germline lookup yields CDR1 KGHSH and CDR2 LQKENI. CDR3 DNA sequence: TGTGCCAGCTCACCCCCATATTCTGAAGCTTTCTTT. It codes for CASSPPYSEAFF.

This clonotype came up many times. The CDR3 nucleotides are TGTGCCAGCTCGGGAATCGGGGAGCTGTTTTTT. Its translation: CASSGIGELFF. The chain carries TRBV2 and TRBJ2-2; D may be TRBD2 (5 bases). CDR3 length: 11 residues. Trimming shortened V by 8 bases and J by 7 bases, and 8 bases separated the two germline ends. Germline-derived CDR1 and CDR2 are SNHLY and FYNNEI.

The sample holds many counts of this clonotype. The rearrangement links TRBV5-1 to TRBJ2-1; no definite D call. V lost 0 bases, J lost 0 bases, and 10 bases lay in between. The CDR3 is made up of 16 amino acids. CDR1 is SGHRS, CDR2 YFSETQ, per germline. This chain's CDR3 is CASSLGQLSSYNEQFF. The CDR3 coding sequence is TGCGCCAGCAGCTTGGGCCAGCTGAGCTCCTACAATGAGCAGTTCTTC.

This clonotype was recorded many times. CDR3 nucleotides: TGTGCCACCAGTGATTTTGGCACCGGGGAGCTGTTTTTT. It specifies CATSDFGTGELFF. The chain is built from TRBV24-1 and TRBJ2-2; D not certain. Germline V gene sequence: CDR1 KGHDR, CDR2 SFDVKD. CDR3 size: 13 residues. V was trimmed by 1 base and J by 4 bases, leaving 3 bases between them.

This clonotype was counted only a few times. The chain carries TRBV2 and TRBJ1-6; D is ambiguous. The CDR3 loop spans 14 amino acids. Per germline, CDR1 SNHLY and CDR2 FYNNEI. V was shortened by 9 bases and J by 0 bases, with 9 bases between the two germline ends. CDR3 sequence: CASGESSYNSPLHF. CDR3 DNA: TGTGCCAGTGGGGAAAGCTCCTATAATTCACCCCTCCACTTT.

This clonotype was recorded at least ten times. The rearrangement uses TRBV15 and TRBJ2-7; D is unclear. Trimming cost V 1 base and J 1 base, with 8 bases left between them. This CDR3 has 14 residues. Germline lookup yields CDR1 LNHNV and CDR2 YYDKDF (reference sequence). As DNA, the CDR3 is TGTGCCACCAGCAGAGGTGACACTTCCTACGAGCAGTACTTC. This gives the protein CATSRGDTSYEQYF.

V and J are TRBV2 and TRBJ1-1; no reliable D call. The CDR3 spans 13 residues. Looked up from germline, CDR1 is SNHLY and CDR2 is FYNNEI. Trimming pared 8 bases from V and 4 bases from J, leaving 14 bases between. CDR3 bases: TGTGCCAGCTTAGTCCGGGCCGGCACTGAAGCTTTCTTT. It translates to CASLVRAGTEAFF. The variable domain in full, completed from reference TRBV2 and TRBJ1-1, reads EPEVTQTPSHQVTQMGQEVILRCVPISNHLYFYWYRQILGQKVEFLVSFYNNEISEKSEIFDDQFSVERPDGSNFTLKIRSTKLEDSAMYFCASLVRAGTEAFFGQGTRLTVV.

This clonotype was seen only a few times. V usage is TRBV20-1 and J usage is TRBJ1-4; 7 nucleotides match TRBD1. V trimming: 5 bases; J trimming: 6 bases; junction bases outside the gene matches: 9. Germline V gene lookup returns CDR1 DFQATT and CDR2 SNEGSKA (reference sequence). The CDR3 is 14 residues long. The CDR3 protein is CSALHRGWDEKLFF. The CDR3 nucleotides are TGCAGTGCTTTACACAGGGGTTGGGATGAAAAACTGTTTTTT.

The CDR3 sequence is CASSTRGESGYEQYF. The CDR3 region has the DNA TGTGCCAGTAGTACCCGCGGGGAGAGCGGCTACGAGCAGTACTTC. The genes are TRBV19 and TRBJ2-7; D is possibly TRBD2 (6 bases). The CDR3 spans 15 residues. Germline values: CDR1 LNHDA, CDR2 SQIVND (reference sequence). V was shortened by 4 bases and J by 3 bases, with 16 bases between the two germline ends.

This clonotype was counted a few times. The rearrangement links TRBV6-2 or TRBV6-3 to TRBJ2-7, with D possibly being TRBD2 (5 bases). The CDR3 sequence is 15 residues long. Trimming took 6 bases from V and 3 from J, leaving 18 bases between them. CDR1 is MNHEY, CDR2 SVGEGT, per germline. CDR3 residues: CASRRRGEDHYEQYF. DNA for the CDR3: TGTGCCAGCAGGCGCCGGGGTGAGGATCACTACGAGCAGTACTTC.

This clonotype was recorded at least ten times. V gene TRBV7-2 combines with J gene TRBJ2-7; TRBD1 matches at 7 bases. J gave up 6 bases and V 10 bases, and 12 bases lay outside the gene matches. In germline, CDR1 is SGHTA, CDR2 FQGNSA. This CDR3 spans 13 amino acids. DNA of the CDR3: TGTGCCACCACAGGGGACGCCGCCATCGAGCAGTACTTC. This gives the protein CATTGDAAIEQYF.

This clonotype was counted at least ten times. The gene calls are TRBV29-1 and TRBJ2-3; D may be TRBD1 (5 bases). The CDR3 loop spans 13 amino acids. V shed 2 bases and J shed 1 base, with 7 bases lying between them. The germline V gene encodes CDR1 SQVTM and CDR2 ANQGSEA. CDR3 bases: TGCAGCGTTGAATCCAGGGGCACAGATACGCAGTATTTT. This codes for CSVESRGTDTQYF.

This clonotype has at least ten counts. The chain recombines TRBV7-2 with TRBJ2-5; tentative D call: TRBD1 (6 bases). The CDR3 totals 15 residues. V was cut by 4 bases and J by 1 base, with 13 bases left in between. Germline V lookup: CDR1 SGHTA, CDR2 FQGNSA. This CDR3 is CASSSAPTGQETQYF. The CDR3 DNA follows: TGTGCCAGCAGCTCCGCCCCGACAGGCCAAGAGACCCAGTACTTC.

This clonotype was counted between two and nine times. The chain has TRBV18 and TRBJ2-1; D ambiguous. V gave up 0 bases and J gave up 9 bases, with 18 bases separating them. In germline, CDR1 is KGHSH, CDR2 LQKENI. The CDR3 has 16 amino acids. The CDR3 DNA is TGTGCCAGCTCACCACCGCTAGTTTTAGGGTCTGGTGAGCAGTTCTTC. This encodes CASSPPLVLGSGEQFF.